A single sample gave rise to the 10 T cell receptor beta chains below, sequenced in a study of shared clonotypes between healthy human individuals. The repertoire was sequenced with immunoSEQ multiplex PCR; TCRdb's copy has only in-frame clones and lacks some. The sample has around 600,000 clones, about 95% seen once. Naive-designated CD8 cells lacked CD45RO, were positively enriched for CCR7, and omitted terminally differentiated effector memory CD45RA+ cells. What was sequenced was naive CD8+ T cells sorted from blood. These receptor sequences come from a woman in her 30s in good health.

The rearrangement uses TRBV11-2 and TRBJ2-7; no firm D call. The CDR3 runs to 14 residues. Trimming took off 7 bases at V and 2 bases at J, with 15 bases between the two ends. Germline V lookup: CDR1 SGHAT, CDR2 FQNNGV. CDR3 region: CASTLYKGTYEQYF. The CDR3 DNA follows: TGTGCCAGCACCCTCTATAAGGGAACCTACGAGCAGTACTTC. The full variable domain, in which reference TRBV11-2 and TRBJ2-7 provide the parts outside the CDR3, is EAGVAQSPRYKIIEKRQSVAFWCNPISGHATLYWYQQILGQGPKLLIQFQNNGVVDDSQLPKDRFSAERLKGVDSTLKIQPAKLEDSAVYLCASTLYKGTYEQYFGPGTRLTVT.

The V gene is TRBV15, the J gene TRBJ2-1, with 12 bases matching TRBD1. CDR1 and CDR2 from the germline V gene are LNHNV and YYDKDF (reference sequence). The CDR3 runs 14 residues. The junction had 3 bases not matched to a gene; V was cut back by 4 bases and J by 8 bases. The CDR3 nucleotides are TGTGCCACCAGCACTGGGACAGGGGGCGATGAGCAGTTCTTC. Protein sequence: CATSTGTGGDEQFF. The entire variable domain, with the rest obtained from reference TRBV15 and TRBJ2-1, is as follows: DAMVIQNPRYQVTQFGKPVTLSCSQTLNHNVMYWYQQKSSQAPKLLFHYYDKDFNNEADTPDNFQSRRPNTSFCFLDIRSPGLGDTAMYLCATSTGTGGDEQFFGPGTRLTVL.

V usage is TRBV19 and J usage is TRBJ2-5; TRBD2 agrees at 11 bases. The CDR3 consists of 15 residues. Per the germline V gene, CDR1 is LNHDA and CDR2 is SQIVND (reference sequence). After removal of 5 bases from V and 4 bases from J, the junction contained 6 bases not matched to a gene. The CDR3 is CASSFSGRVGETQYF. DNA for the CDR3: TGTGCCAGTAGTTTTAGCGGGAGGGTTGGAGAGACCCAGTACTTC.

Written as DNA, the CDR3 is TGTGCCAGCAGCTTAGGCGGGAGGGCGAACACCGGGGAGCTGTTTTTT. Protein product: CASSLGGRANTGELFF. V gene TRBV7-9 combines with J gene TRBJ2-2; 9 bases fit TRBD2. This CDR3 has 16 amino acids. Germline CDR1 and CDR2: SEHNR and FQNEAQ (reference sequence). V gave up 1 base and J gave up 0 bases; unmatched junction bases: 0.

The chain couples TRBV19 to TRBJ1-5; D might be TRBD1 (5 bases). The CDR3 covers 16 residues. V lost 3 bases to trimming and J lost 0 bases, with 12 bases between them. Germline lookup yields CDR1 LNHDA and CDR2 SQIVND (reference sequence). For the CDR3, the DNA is TGTGCCAGTAGTATGGTTGATGGGGCTAGCAATCAGCCCCAGCATTTT. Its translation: CASSMVDGASNQPQHF.

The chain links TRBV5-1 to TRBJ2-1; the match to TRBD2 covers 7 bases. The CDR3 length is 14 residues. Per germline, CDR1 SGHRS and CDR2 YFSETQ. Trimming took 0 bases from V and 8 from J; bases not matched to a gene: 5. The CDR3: CASSLGRERDEQFF. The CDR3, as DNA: TGCGCCAGCAGCTTGGGGCGGGAGCGGGATGAGCAGTTCTTC.

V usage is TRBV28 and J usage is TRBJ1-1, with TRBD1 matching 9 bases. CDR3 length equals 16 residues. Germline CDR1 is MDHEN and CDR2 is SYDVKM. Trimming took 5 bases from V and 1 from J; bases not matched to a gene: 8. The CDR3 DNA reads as TGTGCCAGCAGTCCGCGGGACAGGGCTAAGAACACTGAAGCTTTCTTT. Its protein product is CASSPRDRAKNTEAFF.

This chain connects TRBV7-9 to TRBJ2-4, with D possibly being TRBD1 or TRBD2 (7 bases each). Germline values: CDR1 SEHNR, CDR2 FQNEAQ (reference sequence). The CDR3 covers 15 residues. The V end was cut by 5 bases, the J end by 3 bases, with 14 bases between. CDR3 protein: CASSRSGGDKNIQYF. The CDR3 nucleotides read TGTGCCAGCAGCAGGTCAGGGGGGGACAAAAACATTCAGTACTTC.

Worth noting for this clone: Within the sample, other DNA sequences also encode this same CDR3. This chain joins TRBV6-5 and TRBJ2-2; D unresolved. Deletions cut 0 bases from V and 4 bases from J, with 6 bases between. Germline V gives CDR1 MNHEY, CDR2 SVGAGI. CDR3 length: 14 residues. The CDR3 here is CASSYSPGTGELFF. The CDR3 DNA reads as TGTGCCAGCAGTTACTCGCCGGGCACCGGGGAGCTGTTTTTT.

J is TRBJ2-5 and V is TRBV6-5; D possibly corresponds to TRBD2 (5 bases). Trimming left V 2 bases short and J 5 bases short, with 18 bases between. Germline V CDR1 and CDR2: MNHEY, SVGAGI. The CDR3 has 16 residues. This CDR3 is CASSYEGSLRRETQYF. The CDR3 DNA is TGTGCCAGCAGTTACGAGGGTTCCTTGCGGCGGGAGACCCAGTACTTC.